Below, 26 T cell receptor beta chains from the same sample are listed, as sequenced in a study of blood T cell repertoires in COVID-19. Only in-frame clones appear in the TCRdb table, and some are missing; sequencing was by immunoSEQ multiplex PCR. The table shows 150,000 to 180,000 clones, with 75% to 80% occurring only once. Sample: peripheral blood. These receptors all stem from a man aged 80 or over with acute or convalescent COVID-19.

This clone has a handful of counts. The V and J genes are TRBV5-1 and TRBJ2-5; D may be TRBD1 (6 bases). Germline CDR1 and CDR2: SGHRS and YFSETQ. The CDR3 contains 16 residues. V was trimmed by 3 bases and J by 2 bases, leaving 17 bases between them. CDR3 sequence reads: CASSSNRVWAQETQYF. The CDR3 bases are TGCGCCAGCAGCTCCAACAGGGTGTGGGCACAAGAGACCCAGTACTTC.

J is TRBJ1-2 and V is TRBV6-5; D uncertain. This CDR3 region has 12 residues. Trimming shortened V by 2 bases and J by 4 bases, and 5 bases separated the two germline ends. CDR1 and CDR2 (germline): MNHEY, SVGAGI. DNA for the CDR3: TGTGCCAGCAGTTACGAACTCTATGGCTACACCTTC. It specifies CASSYELYGYTF.

V gene TRBV19 combines with J gene TRBJ1-6, with D possibly matching TRBD1 (5 bases). Germline CDR1 is LNHDA and CDR2 is SQIVND (reference sequence). This CDR3 comprises 17 residues. V was trimmed by 4 bases and J by 10 bases, leaving 23 bases between them. CDR3 in DNA: TGTGCCAGTAGTACCTCCGCGAGCGGGGCTTTAGGGTCACCCCTCCACTTT. It is translated as CASSTSASGALGSPLHF.

The chain is built from TRBV2 and TRBJ1-5; possible D gene TRBD1, 5 bases. V gave up 1 base and J gave up 12 bases, with 10 bases separating them. The CDR3 extends over 12 amino acids. The germline CDR1 and CDR2 sequences are SNHLY and FYNNEI. CDR3 bases: TGTGCCAGCAGTGAAGTTAGGCAGGGCCAGCATTTT. It translates to CASSEVRQGQHF.

The CDR3 spells CASSLGGARFMNTEAFF. The CDR3 DNA sequence: TGTGCCAGCAGCTTGGGGGGAGCCAGGTTCATGAACACTGAAGCTTTCTTT. J is TRBJ1-1 and V is TRBV5-6; D not certain. Per germline, CDR1 SGHDT and CDR2 YYEEEE. The germline V and J ends were trimmed by 0 bases and 0 bases, with 15 bases remaining between them. The CDR3 sequence is 17 residues long.

The rearrangement links TRBV30 to TRBJ2-5, with TRBD2 as a possible D gene (5 bases). CDR1 GTSNPN and CDR2 SVGIG come from the germline V gene (reference sequence). V was pared by 0 bases and J by 4 bases, with 6 bases between. This CDR3 has 12 amino acids. In nucleotides, the CDR3 is TGTGCCTGGAGTGTGACTACAGAGACCCAGTACTTC. This translates into CAWSVTTETQYF.

This clone was counted once. The chain is built from TRBV5-1 and TRBJ2-1; TRBD1 might be the D (6 bases). Per the germline V gene, CDR1 is SGHRS and CDR2 is YFSETQ. This CDR3 has 15 residues. The ends were cut back, 5 bases at V and 3 bases at J, with 15 bases in the middle. The CDR3 region has the DNA TGCGCCAGCAGTGACGGCCCAGGGGACTACAATGAGCAGTTCTTC. Translation gives CASSDGPGDYNEQFF.

The V and J genes are TRBV19 and TRBJ2-2, with D unresolved. Trimming removed 2 bases at V and 6 bases at J, with 4 bases between. Germline assignment: CDR1 LNHDA and CDR2 SQIVND (reference sequence). The CDR3 extends over 12 amino acids. CDR3: CASSISAGELFF. CDR3 sequence (DNA): TGTGCCAGTAGTATATCGGCCGGGGAGCTGTTTTTT.

This clone was counted a single time. This chain uses TRBV5-1 with TRBJ2-2, with no clear D. Trimming pared 4 bases from V and 4 bases from J, leaving 8 bases between. This CDR3 has 13 amino acids. The germline V gene encodes CDR1 SGHRS and CDR2 YFSETQ. CDR3 nucleotides: TGCGCCAGCAGCCCGAAACTCACCGGGGAGCTGTTTTTT. Translated, it gives CASSPKLTGELFF.

In this sample, this clone turned up once. The gene calls are TRBV5-1 and TRBJ2-3, with a possible D match to TRBD2 (5 bases). The CDR3 has 15 amino acids. V lost 2 bases to trimming and J lost 3 bases, with 13 bases between them. Germline CDR1 reads SGHRS; CDR2 reads YFSETQ. CDR3 sequence reads: CASSFSGKDTDTQYF. The CDR3 bases are TGCGCCAGCAGCTTTTCCGGGAAGGATACAGATACGCAGTATTTT.

This chain links TRBV10-3 with TRBJ1-2, with 8 bases identical to TRBD1. J was trimmed by 2 bases and V by 0 bases; bases with no gene match: 5. The length of the CDR3 is 16 residues. Germline CDR1 is ENHRY and CDR2 is SYGVKD. The DNA of the CDR3 is TGTGCCATCAGTGAGTCGGGAGGGGACAGGAACTATGGCTACACCTTC. Translating gives CAISESGGDRNYGYTF.

The chain is built from TRBV4-1 and TRBJ2-7, with 12 bases identical to TRBD1. Per the germline V gene, CDR1 is MGHRA and CDR2 is YSYEKL. This CDR3 contains 16 residues. V lost 3 bases and J lost 0; bases outside the gene matches: 3. CDR3 loop: CASSQPGQGASYEQYF. In DNA form, the CDR3 reads TGCGCCAGCAGCCAGCCGGGACAGGGGGCCTCCTACGAGCAGTACTTC.

The genes are TRBV11-3 and TRBJ2-2; no clear D gene. The CDR3 totals 14 residues. V was clipped by 2 bases and J by 4 bases, with 8 bases between them. CDR1 is SGHNT, CDR2 YENEEA, per germline. CDR3 DNA sequence: TGTGCCAGCAGCTTAAGGCAGGTCACCGGGGAGCTGTTTTTT. This gives the protein CASSLRQVTGELFF. The full variable domain, completed using reference TRBV11-3 and TRBJ2-2, is EAGVVQSPRYKIIEKKQPVAFWCNPISGHNTLYWYLQNLGQGPELLIRYENEEAVDDSQLPKDRFSAERLKGVDSTLKIQPAELGDSAVYLCASSLRQVTGELFFGEGSRLTVL.

The chain joins TRBV11-2 to TRBJ2-3; D not certain. The CDR3 covers 16 residues. The germline V gene has CDR1 SGHAT and CDR2 FQNNGV. V was pared by 1 base and J by 0 bases, with 11 bases between. The CDR3 DNA is TGTGCCAGCAGCTTAGTACAGACCCCTAGCACAGATACGCAGTATTTT. The encoded protein is CASSLVQTPSTDTQYF.

At least ten counts were recorded for this clone. The chain couples TRBV29-1 to TRBJ2-3; a weak D match, TRBD1 (5 bases). CDR3 length: 11 residues. Germline values: CDR1 SQVTM, CDR2 ANQGSEA. The V and J ends lost 4 bases and 6 bases respectively, with 8 bases between them. CDR3 sequence: CSVGGADTQYF. DNA for the CDR3: TGCAGCGTTGGGGGCGCGGATACGCAGTATTTT.

This clone was seen only once. The CDR3 reads CASSDREGNQPQHF. The CDR3 DNA is TGTGCCAGCAGTGACCGGGAGGGCAATCAGCCCCAGCATTTT. The gene calls are TRBV6-1 and TRBJ1-5, with no clear D. V dropped 3 bases and J dropped 2 bases, with 8 bases sitting between them. Germline CDR1 reads MNHNS; CDR2 reads SASEGT. There are 14 residues in the CDR3.

The V call is TRBV28, the J call TRBJ2-3; D may be TRBD1 (6 bases). The length of the CDR3 is 15 residues. Germline lookup yields CDR1 MDHEN and CDR2 SYDVKM. Trimming took off 6 bases at V and 6 bases at J, with 19 bases between the two ends. Written as DNA, the CDR3 is TGTGCCAGCAGCTCTCCGGGACATTCGGTGGATACGCAGTATTTT. Protein: CASSSPGHSVDTQYF.

The V call is TRBV27, the J call TRBJ1-1; D may be TRBD1 (6 bases). Germline V gene lookup returns CDR1 MNHEY and CDR2 SMNVEV (reference sequence). The CDR3 is made up of 14 amino acids. The germline V and J ends were trimmed by 3 bases and 4 bases, with 12 bases remaining between them. Written as DNA, the CDR3 is TGTGCCAGCAGTTTTCTCACAGGGTCCACTGAAGCTTTCTTT. Protein sequence: CASSFLTGSTEAFF.

The chain has TRBV29-1 and TRBJ2-1; 9 bases are shared with TRBD1. J gave up 3 bases and V 6 bases, and 9 bases lay outside the gene matches. The CDR3 sequence is 15 residues long. The germline gives CDR1 SQVTM, CDR2 ANQGSEA. The CDR3: CSVLSPGQGYNEQFF. CDR3 DNA sequence: TGCAGCGTGTTGTCTCCGGGACAGGGCTACAATGAGCAGTTCTTC.

About this clone itself: Other DNA sequences in the same sample also yield this CDR3. V gene TRBV5-1 combines with J gene TRBJ2-2, with D perhaps matching TRBD1 (5 bases). Germline V gives CDR1 SGHRS, CDR2 YFSETQ. With 0 bases removed from V and 5 bases from J, the gap between germline ends came to 5 bases. The CDR3 loop spans 13 amino acids. The DNA for the CDR3 is TGCGCCAGCAGCTTGGACAGGACCGGGGAGCTGTTTTTT. Protein: CASSLDRTGELFF.

V gene TRBV10-3 combines with J gene TRBJ1-2; TRBD1 agrees at 7 bases. This CDR3 is built from 14 residues. Germline V CDR1 and CDR2: ENHRY, SYGVKD. V lost 11 bases to trimming and J lost 3 bases; unmatched junction nucleotides: 12. This CDR3 reads CAHREGALDYGYTF. The CDR3 DNA sequence: TGTGCCCATCGGGAGGGGGCTCTAGACTATGGCTACACCTTC.

The chain employs TRBV10-1 and TRBJ2-4, with D perhaps matching TRBD1 (6 bases). V was cut by 4 bases and J by 4 bases, with 14 bases left in between. The CDR3 is made up of 15 amino acids. CDR1 WNHNN and CDR2 SYGVQD come from the germline V gene (reference sequence). CDR3 in amino acids: CASSGPGTSKNIQYF. The CDR3 nucleotides are TGCGCCAGCAGTGGACCCGGGACATCTAAAAACATTCAGTACTTC.

The J gene is TRBJ2-1, the V gene TRBV29-1; weak D call: TRBD1 (6 bases). Germline CDR1 and CDR2: SQVTM and ANQGSEA. The CDR3 contains 15 residues. The germline V and J ends were trimmed by 2 bases and 4 bases, with 15 bases remaining between them. The CDR3 region is CSVESRGGKYNEQFF. CDR3 sequence (DNA): TGCAGCGTTGAAAGCAGGGGCGGAAAATACAATGAGCAGTTCTTC.

As for this clone: At the DNA level, this CDR3 is encoded by other sequences in the same sample as well. The rearrangement joins TRBV5-1 to TRBJ1-2, with 10 bases that match TRBD1. V shed 4 bases and J 4 bases; nucleotides not matched to a gene: 7. CDR1 SGHRS and CDR2 YFSETQ come from the germline V gene. This CDR3 comprises 15 residues. CDR3 residues: CASSPTGGGSYGYTF. CDR3 nucleotides: TGCGCCAGCAGCCCGACAGGGGGCGGGAGCTATGGCTACACCTTC.

This chain joins TRBV7-2 and TRBJ2-3, with D possibly being TRBD2 (5 bases). The CDR3 runs to 14 residues. Germline CDR1 SGHTA, CDR2 FQGNSA. V was pared by 2 bases and J by 6 bases, with 12 bases between. The CDR3, as DNA: TGTGCCAGCAGCTTACGGAGGTCCGCGGATACGCAGTATTTT. Protein sequence: CASSLRRSADTQYF.

Points on this clone: Other DNA sequences within the sample encode an identical CDR3. The V call is TRBV14, the J call TRBJ1-1, with D unresolved. This CDR3 region has 13 residues. Trimming removed 0 bases at V and 2 bases at J, with 4 bases between. The V gene's germline CDR1 is SGHDN and CDR2 FVKESK. The CDR3 loop reads CASSQDQNTEAFF. CDR3 DNA sequence: TGTGCCAGCAGCCAAGACCAAAACACTGAAGCTTTCTTT.